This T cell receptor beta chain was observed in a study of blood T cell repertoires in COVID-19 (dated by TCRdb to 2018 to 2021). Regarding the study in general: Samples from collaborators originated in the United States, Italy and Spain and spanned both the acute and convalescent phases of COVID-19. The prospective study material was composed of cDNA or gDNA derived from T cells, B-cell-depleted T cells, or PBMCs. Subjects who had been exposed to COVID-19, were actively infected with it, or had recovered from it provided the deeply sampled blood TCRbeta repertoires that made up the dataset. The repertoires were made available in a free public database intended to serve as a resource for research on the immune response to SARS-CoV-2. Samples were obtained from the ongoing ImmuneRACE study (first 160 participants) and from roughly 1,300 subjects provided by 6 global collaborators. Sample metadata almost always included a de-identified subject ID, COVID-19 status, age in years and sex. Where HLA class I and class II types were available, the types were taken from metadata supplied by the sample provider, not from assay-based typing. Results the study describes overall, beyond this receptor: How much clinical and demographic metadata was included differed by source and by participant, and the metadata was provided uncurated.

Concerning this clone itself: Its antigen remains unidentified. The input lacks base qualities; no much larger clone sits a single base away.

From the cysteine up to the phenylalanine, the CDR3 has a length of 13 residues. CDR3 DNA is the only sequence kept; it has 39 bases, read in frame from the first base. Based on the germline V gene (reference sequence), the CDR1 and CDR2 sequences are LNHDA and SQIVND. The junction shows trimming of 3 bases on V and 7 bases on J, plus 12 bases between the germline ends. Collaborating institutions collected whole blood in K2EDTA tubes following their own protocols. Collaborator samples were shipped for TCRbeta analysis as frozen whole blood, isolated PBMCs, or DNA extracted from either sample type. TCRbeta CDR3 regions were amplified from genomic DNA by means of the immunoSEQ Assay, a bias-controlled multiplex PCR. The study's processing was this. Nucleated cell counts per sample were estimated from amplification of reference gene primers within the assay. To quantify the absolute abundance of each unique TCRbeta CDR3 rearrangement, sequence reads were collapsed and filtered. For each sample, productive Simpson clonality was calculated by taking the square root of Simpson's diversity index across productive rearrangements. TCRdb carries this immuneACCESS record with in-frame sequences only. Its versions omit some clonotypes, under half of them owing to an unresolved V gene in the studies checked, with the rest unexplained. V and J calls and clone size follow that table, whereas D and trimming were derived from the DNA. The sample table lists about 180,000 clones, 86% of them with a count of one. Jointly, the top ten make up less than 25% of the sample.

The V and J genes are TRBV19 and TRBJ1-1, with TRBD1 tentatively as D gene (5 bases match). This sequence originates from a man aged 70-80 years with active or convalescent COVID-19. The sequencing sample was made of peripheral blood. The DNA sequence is TGTGCCAGTAGTATCTTAGGGGCCATTGAAGCTTTCTTT. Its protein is CASSILGAIEAFF.